This record looks at one TCR beta chain sequence and its context. The data were taken from a study of blood T cell repertoires in COVID-19. Study as a whole: Specimens from acute and convalescent COVID-19 originated in the United States, Italy and Spain. T cells, B-cell-depleted T cells, or PBMCs provided the cDNA or gDNA that served as material.

Original methodology: Counts of nucleated cells, estimated from reference gene primer amplification, were obtained. Libraries were prepared by immunoSEQ multiplex PCR; TCRdb keeps only in-frame clonotypes and omits some of them. Clonal size and the V and J genes are those of that table, whereas D and trimming came from the DNA. The data contain 81,000 or so clones, about 83% of them singletons. With 4 bases clipped from V and 8 bases from J, the junction kept 12 bases outside the gene matches. CDR1 is LGHDT and CDR2 is YNNKEL in the germline V gene (reference sequence). The CDR3 runs 17 residues. The sequence derives from a man in his fifties or sixties with active COVID-19. Sequences were obtained from peripheral blood. The rearrangement joins TRBV3-1 (or the pseudogene TRBV3-2) to TRBJ2-3; 13 bases line up with TRBD2. The CDR3 region has the DNA TGTGCCAGCAGCCCCCTCCGGACTAGCGGGGGTAGGATTACGCAGTATTTT. Its protein product is CASSPLRTSGGRITQYF.